This TCR beta chain was sequenced during a study of human T cells and chemical hapten exposure. The V segment lost 7 bases and the J segment 5 bases; nucleotides outside the gene matches: 11. The V gene's germline CDR1 is MNHEY and CDR2 SVGEGT. CDR3 length equals 15 residues. Documented time point: pre-sensitization, week 0. Sample treatment: therapeutic diphenylcyclopropenone sensitization with weekly scalp DPC. TCRdb reprocessed the RACE reads via MiXCR and lists one record per CDR3 protein. The sample lists about 64,000 distinct CDR3 sequences, approximately 10% occurring once. This clonotype came up many times.

The clonotype comes from a middle-aged woman with alopecia areata. Some clones in this sample may be carry-over from other donors' samples. The rearrangement uses TRBV6-2 or TRBV6-3 and TRBJ2-1; 7 positions agree with TRBD2. The source material was whole blood, sampled in connection with sensitization to the hapten diphenylcyclopropenone (DPC). The CDR3: CASIPQGLPNNEQFF. CDR3 DNA sequence: TGTGCCAGCATCCCTCAGGGACTACCGAACAATGAGCAGTTCTTC.